These 2 T cell receptor beta chains were sequenced from one sample in a study of blood T cells in healthy people across ages. The authors ran a second PCR of 7 to 11 cycles using a sample-barcoded 5' primer and a J-beta primer mix. TCRdb reprocessed the 5' RACE reads with MiXCR, giving one entry per CDR3 protein. The data show around 1.5 million distinct CDR3 sequences, with 45% to 70% seen just once and about 6.7% held by the top ten. The sample was blood. These receptor sequences come from a man in his late teens or twenties in good health.

The chain employs TRBV12-5 and TRBJ2-1; D is perhaps TRBD1 or TRBD2 (5 bases each). The germline gives CDR1 LGHNT, CDR2 FRNRAP. V lost 4 bases to trimming and J lost 5 bases, with 12 bases between them. The CDR3 contains 14 residues. CDR3 amino acids: CASGSQGVNNEQFF. The CDR3 DNA reads as TGTGCTAGTGGTTCCCAGGGAGTCAACAATGAGCAGTTCTTC.

In its sample, this clonotype was seen a few times. The J gene is TRBJ2-5, the V gene TRBV28; D possibly corresponds to TRBD2 (6 bases). The CDR3 runs to 15 residues. V was trimmed by 2 bases and J by 2 bases, leaving 12 bases between them. Germline V lookup: CDR1 MDHEN, CDR2 SYDVKM. The CDR3 DNA reads as TGTGCCAGCAGTTTAAACCAGGACTATCAAGAGACCCAGTACTTC. Translation: CASSLNQDYQETQYF.